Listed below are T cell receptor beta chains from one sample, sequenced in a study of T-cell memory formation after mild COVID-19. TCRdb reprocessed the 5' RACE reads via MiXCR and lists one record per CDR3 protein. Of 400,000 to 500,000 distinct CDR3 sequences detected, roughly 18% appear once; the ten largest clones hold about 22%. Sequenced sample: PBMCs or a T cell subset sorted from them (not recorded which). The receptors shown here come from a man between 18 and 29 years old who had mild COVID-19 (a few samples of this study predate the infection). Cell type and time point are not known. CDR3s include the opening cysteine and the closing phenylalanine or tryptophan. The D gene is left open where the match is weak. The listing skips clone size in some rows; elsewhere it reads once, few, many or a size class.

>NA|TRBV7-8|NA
CASSLVQGQGSQPQHF
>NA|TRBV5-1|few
CASSLLESMSGYTF
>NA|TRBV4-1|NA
CASNPVDGANVLTF
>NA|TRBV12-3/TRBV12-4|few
CASRGGVNYGYTF
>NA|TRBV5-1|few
CASSLDPGTPVGFYTQYF
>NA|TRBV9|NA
CASSNGGQETQYF
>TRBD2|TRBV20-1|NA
CSGIAGGIDTQYF
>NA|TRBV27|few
CASSWTARLRETQYF
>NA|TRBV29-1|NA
CSAITGEEQETQYF
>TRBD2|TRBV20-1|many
CSARDPGSGGAADTQYF
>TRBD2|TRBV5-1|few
CASSHTGLAGVYNEQFF
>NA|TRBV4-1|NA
CASSQVFSGDDTEAFF
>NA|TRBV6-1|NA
CASSVGGQDLNTIYF
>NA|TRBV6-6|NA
CASSYSSGINTEAFF
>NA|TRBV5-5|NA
CASSLRESSYNSPLHF
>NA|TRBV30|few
CAWSDGIGNEQFF
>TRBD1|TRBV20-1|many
CSATIPGQRHEQYF
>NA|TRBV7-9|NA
CASSYRDPAAGYTF
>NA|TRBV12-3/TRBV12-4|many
CASSLMWQPQHF
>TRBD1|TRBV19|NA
CASSILQGASDTQYF
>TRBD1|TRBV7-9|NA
CASSLDGTGISQPQHF
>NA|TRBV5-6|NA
CASSANRANTQYF
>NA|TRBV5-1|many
CASKEGTTMNTEAFF